The clone carrying this TCR beta chain was detected only a few times. The antigen is not known. This entry belongs to a study of OX40 agonist ivuxolimab in advanced cancers. Study-wide results and caveats: Averaged across samples, CD8+ T cells carried more expanded clones than CD4+ did. Among the nonresponders, some also had low normalized T-cell clonal expansion. Among the lowest peripheral clonal expansion occurred in 0.1-3.0 mg/kg partial responders.

TCRdb's copy holds only in-frame clones and misses some; the assay was immunoSEQ multiplex PCR. The sample has about 100,000 clones, more than 85% seen once; the top ten hold 0.54%. This CDR3 is 13 amino acids long. V was pared by 8 bases and J by 4 bases, with 4 bases of the junction left unmatched. Germline-derived CDR1 and CDR2 are MNHNS and SASEGT. Sequenced here: CD4+ or CD8+ T cells sorted from blood, sampled in a trial of the OX40 agonist ivuxolimab. The V and J genes are TRBV6-1 and TRBJ1-5; 8 bases line up with TRBD1. This TCR derives from an adult with an advanced solid tumor such as melanoma, head and neck, liver or kidney cancer. The CDR3 sequence is CASDRGGNQPQHF. The CDR3 bases are TGTGCCAGCGACAGGGGTGGGAATCAGCCCCAGCATTTT.